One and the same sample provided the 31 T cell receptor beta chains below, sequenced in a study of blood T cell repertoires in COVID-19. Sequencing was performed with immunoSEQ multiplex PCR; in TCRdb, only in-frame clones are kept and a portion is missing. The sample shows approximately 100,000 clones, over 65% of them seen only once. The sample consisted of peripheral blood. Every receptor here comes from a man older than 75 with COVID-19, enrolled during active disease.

This CDR3 is CASSIAGAGAAYEQYF. Written as DNA, the CDR3 is TGTGCCAGTAGTATAGCGGGGGCGGGAGCGGCCTACGAGCAGTACTTC. The chain recombines TRBV19 with TRBJ2-7, with D tentatively TRBD2 (7 bases). CDR3 length: 16 amino acids. Trimming removed 1 base at V and 2 bases at J, with 15 bases between. In germline, CDR1 is LNHDA, CDR2 SQIVND (reference sequence). Drawing the rest from reference TRBV19 and TRBJ2-7, the complete variable domain is DGGITQSPKYLFRKEGQNVTLSCEQNLNHDAMYWYRQDPGQGLRLIYYSQIVNDFQKGDIAEGYSVSREKKESFPLTVTSAQKNPTAFYLCASSIAGAGAAYEQYFGPGTRLTVT.

The CDR3 sequence is CASSFTSSPLHF. For the CDR3, the DNA is TGTGCCAGCAGTTTCACATCTTCACCCCTCCACTTT. The chain has TRBV6-8 and TRBJ1-6, with D uncertain. Between the trimmed V and J ends, which lost 4 bases and 9 bases, there was a span of 7 bases. Looked up from germline, CDR1 is MNHGY and CDR2 is SAAAGT. The CDR3 loop spans 12 amino acids.

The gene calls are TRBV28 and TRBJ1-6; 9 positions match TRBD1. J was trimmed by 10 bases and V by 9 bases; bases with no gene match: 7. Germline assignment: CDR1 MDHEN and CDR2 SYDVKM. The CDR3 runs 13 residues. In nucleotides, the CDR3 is TGTGCCAGTAAGGGGACAGGGTGGTCACCCCTCCACTTT. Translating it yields CASKGTGWSPLHF.

In DNA form, the CDR3 reads TGTGCCAGCAGCCAAGTGGGACTAGCAACAGATACGCAGTATTTT. Amino acid sequence: CASSQVGLATDTQYF. The V call is TRBV3-1 (or the pseudogene TRBV3-2), the J call TRBJ2-3, with 9 bases identical to TRBD2. Trimming at V came to 1 base and at J to 3 bases, leaving 2 bases not matched to a gene. Germline loops: CDR1 LGHDT, CDR2 YNNKEL (reference sequence). The CDR3 extends over 15 amino acids.

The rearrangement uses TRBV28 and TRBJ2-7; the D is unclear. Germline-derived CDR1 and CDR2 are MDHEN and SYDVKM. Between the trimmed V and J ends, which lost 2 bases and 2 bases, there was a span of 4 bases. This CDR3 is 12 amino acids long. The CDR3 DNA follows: TGTGCCAGCAGTTTACCGGCCTACGAGCAGTACTTC. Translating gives CASSLPAYEQYF.

The CDR3 bases are TGTGCCAGCAGTGTTTGGACTAGCGGCTACGAGCAGTACTTC. Translation: CASSVWTSGYEQYF. The J gene is TRBJ2-7, the V gene TRBV27; 10 bases align to TRBD2. Germline-derived CDR1 and CDR2 are MNHEY and SMNVEV (reference sequence). The CDR3 spans 14 residues. V trimming: 5 bases; J trimming: 3 bases; junction bases outside the gene matches: 4.

CDR3 in DNA: TGCGCCAGCAGCTTGGAAGCCGCAGATACGCAGTATTTT. Translating it yields CASSLEAADTQYF. The J gene is TRBJ2-3, the V gene TRBV5-1; D not resolved. The CDR3 sequence is 13 residues long. Trimming cost V 0 bases and J 4 bases, with 6 bases left between them. Germline loops: CDR1 SGHRS, CDR2 YFSETQ.

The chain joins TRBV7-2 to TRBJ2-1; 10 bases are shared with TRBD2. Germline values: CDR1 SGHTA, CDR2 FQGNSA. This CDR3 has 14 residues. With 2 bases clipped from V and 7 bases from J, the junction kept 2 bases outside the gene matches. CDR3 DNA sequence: TGTGCCAGCAGCTTATTAGCGGGAGGAAATGAGCAGTTCTTC. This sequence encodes CASSLLAGGNEQFF.

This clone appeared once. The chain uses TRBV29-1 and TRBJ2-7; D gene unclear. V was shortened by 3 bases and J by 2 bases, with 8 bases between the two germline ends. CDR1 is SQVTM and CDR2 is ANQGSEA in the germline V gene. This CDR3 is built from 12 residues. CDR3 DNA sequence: TGCAGCGTTGAGCTAGGTACCTACGAGCAGTACTTC. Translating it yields CSVELGTYEQYF.

DNA of the CDR3: TGTGCCAGCAGCTTACAGGGGCCGGATGGCTACACCTTC. This translates into CASSLQGPDGYTF. The J gene is TRBJ1-2, the V gene TRBV5-4; TRBD1 agrees at 7 bases. Germline CDR1 is SGHNT and CDR2 is YYREEE (reference sequence). The ends lost 2 bases at V and 6 bases at J; junction bases unmatched: 4. CDR3 length: 13 amino acids.

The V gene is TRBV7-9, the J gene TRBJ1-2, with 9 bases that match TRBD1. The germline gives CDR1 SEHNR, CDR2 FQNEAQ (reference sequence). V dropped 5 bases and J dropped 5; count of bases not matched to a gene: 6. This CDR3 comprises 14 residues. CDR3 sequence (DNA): TGTGCCAGCAGCCGGACAGGGGAACGGTATGGCTACACCTTC. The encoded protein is CASSRTGERYGYTF.

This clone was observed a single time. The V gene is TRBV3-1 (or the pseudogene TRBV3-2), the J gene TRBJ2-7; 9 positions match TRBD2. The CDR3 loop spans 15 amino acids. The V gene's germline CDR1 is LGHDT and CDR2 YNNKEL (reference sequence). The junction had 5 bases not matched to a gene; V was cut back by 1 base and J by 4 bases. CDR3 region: CASSQVPSGIYEQYF. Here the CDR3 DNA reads TGTGCCAGCAGCCAAGTGCCTAGCGGGATTTACGAGCAGTACTTC.

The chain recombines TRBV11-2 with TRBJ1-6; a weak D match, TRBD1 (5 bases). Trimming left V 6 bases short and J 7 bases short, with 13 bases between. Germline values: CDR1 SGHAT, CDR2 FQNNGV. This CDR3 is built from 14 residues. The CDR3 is CASSFGGENSPLHF. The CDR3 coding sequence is TGTGCCAGCAGTTTCGGGGGGGAAAATTCACCCCTCCACTTT.

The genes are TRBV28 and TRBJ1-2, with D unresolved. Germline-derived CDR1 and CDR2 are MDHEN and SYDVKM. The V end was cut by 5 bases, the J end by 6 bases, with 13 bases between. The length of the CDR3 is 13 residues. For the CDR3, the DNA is TGTGCCAGCAGTCTAATCGCTATGGATGGCTACACCTTC. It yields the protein CASSLIAMDGYTF.

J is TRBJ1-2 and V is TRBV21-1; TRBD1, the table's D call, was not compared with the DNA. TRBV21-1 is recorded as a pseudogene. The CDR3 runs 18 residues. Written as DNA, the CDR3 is TGTGCCAGCAGCGCAACGGCCTCGGCGACAGGGATTAGCGGTGGCTACACCTTC. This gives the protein CASSATASATGISGGYTF.

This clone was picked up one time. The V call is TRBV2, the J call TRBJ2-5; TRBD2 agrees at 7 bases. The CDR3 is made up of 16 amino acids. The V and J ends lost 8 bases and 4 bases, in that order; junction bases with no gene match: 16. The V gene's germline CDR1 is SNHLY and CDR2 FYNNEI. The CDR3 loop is CASSNGGGGALETQYF. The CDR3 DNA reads TGTGCCAGCTCCAATGGTGGGGGAGGGGCCCTAGAGACCCAGTACTTC.

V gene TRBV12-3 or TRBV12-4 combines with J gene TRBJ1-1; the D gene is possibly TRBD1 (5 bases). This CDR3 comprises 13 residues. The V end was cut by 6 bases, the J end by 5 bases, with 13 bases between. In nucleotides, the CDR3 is TGTGCCAGCAGATCTCAGGGAGGTACTGAAGCTTTCTTT. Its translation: CASRSQGGTEAFF.

CDR3 protein: CSARDRTEAFF. The CDR3 nucleotides read TGCAGTGCTAGAGACAGGACTGAAGCTTTCTTT. The chain links TRBV20-1 to TRBJ1-1; D not certain. V gave up 0 bases and J gave up 5 bases, with 4 bases separating them. Germline V gene data show CDR1 as DFQATT and CDR2 as SNEGSKA (reference sequence). The CDR3 contains 11 residues.

The DNA for the CDR3 is TGTGCCGCCCTTTCAGGGTTTCTATACAATGAGCAGTTCTTC. Translation: CAALSGFLYNEQFF. V gene TRBV28 combines with J gene TRBJ2-1, with D tentatively TRBD1 (5 bases). Looked up from germline, CDR1 is MDHEN and CDR2 is SYDVKM. This CDR3 spans 14 amino acids. With 11 bases removed from V and 4 bases from J, the gap between germline ends came to 18 bases.

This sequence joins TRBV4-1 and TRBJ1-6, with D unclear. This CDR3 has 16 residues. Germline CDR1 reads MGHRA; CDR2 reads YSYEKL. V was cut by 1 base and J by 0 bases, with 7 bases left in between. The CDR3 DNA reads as TGCGCCAGCAGCCAAGGCGGGAGCTCCTATAATTCACCCCTCCACTTT. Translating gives CASSQGGSSYNSPLHF.

CDR3 nucleotides: TGTGCCACCAGCAAAGGGACAGGGAGCTCCTACAATGAGCAGTTCTTC. It codes for CATSKGTGSSYNEQFF. V gene TRBV24-1 combines with J gene TRBJ2-1; 9 nucleotides match TRBD1. Germline loops: CDR1 KGHDR, CDR2 SFDVKD. The trim removed 7 bases at V and 0 bases at J, leaving 6 bases unmatched. The CDR3 consists of 16 residues.

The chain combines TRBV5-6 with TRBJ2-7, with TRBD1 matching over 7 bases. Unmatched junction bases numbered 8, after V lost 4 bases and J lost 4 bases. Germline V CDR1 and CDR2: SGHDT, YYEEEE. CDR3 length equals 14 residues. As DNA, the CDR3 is TGTGCCAGCAGCCTAGAGACAGGGATATACGAGCAGTACTTC. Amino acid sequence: CASSLETGIYEQYF.

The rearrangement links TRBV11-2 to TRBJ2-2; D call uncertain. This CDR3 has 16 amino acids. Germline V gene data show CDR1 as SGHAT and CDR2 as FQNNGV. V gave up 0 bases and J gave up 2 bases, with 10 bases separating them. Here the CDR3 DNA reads TGTGCCAGCAGCTTAGAAATGAGACACAACACCGGGGAGCTGTTTTTT. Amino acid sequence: CASSLEMRHNTGELFF.

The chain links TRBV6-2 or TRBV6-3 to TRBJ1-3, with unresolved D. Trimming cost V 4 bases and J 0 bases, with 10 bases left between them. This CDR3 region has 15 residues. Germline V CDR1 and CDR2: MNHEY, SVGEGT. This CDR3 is CASSSHVYSGNTIYF. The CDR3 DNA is TGTGCCAGCAGTTCCCATGTCTACTCTGGAAACACCATATATTTT.

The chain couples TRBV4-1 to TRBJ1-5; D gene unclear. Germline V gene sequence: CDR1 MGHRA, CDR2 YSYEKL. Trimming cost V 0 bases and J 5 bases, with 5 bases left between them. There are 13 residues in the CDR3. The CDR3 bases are TGCGCCAGCAGCCAAGAGAGGCATCAGCCCCAGCATTTT. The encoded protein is CASSQERHQPQHF.

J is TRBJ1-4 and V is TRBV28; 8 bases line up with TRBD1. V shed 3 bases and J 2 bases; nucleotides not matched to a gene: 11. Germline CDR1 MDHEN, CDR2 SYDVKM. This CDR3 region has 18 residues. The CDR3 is CASSFESRGRGTNEKLFF. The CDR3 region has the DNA TGTGCCAGCAGTTTCGAGTCCAGGGGGCGCGGGACTAATGAAAAACTGTTTTTT.

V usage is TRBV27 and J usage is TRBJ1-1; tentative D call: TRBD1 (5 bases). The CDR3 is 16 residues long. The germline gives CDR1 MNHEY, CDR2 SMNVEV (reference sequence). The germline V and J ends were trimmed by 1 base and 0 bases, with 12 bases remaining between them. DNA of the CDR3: TGTGCCAGCAGTTTATTGCGGGAAGGGGTGAACACTGAAGCTTTCTTT. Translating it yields CASSLLREGVNTEAFF.

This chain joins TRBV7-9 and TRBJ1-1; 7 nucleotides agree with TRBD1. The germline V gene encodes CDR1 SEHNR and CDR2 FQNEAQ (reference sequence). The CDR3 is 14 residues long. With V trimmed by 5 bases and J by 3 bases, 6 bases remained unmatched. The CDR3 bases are TGTGCCAGCAGCCGAAACAGGGGAGACACTGAAGCTTTCTTT. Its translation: CASSRNRGDTEAFF.

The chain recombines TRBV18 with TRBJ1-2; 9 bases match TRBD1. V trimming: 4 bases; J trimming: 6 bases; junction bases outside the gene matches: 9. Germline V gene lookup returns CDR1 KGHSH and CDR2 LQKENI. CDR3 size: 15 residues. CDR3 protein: CASSLYADRGDGYTF. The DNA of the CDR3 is TGTGCCAGCTCACTATATGCGGACAGGGGAGATGGCTACACCTTC.

The CDR3 region has the DNA TGTGCCCTGGGGGCAGGGGGCGGTAAAAGGGATTCACCCCTCCACTTT. It yields the protein CALGAGGGKRDSPLHF. The rearrangement uses TRBV28 and TRBJ1-6; 8 bases align to TRBD1. The CDR3 sequence is 16 residues long. Germline V gene lookup returns CDR1 MDHEN and CDR2 SYDVKM. V lost 11 bases to trimming and J lost 8 bases; unmatched junction nucleotides: 17.

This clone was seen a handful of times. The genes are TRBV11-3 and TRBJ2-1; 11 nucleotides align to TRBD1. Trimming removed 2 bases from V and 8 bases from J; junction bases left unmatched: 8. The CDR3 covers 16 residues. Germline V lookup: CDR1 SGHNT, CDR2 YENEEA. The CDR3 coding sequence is TGTGCCAGCAGCTTAATGGGGACAGGGGGTGTCGATGAGCAGTTCTTC. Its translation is CASSLMGTGGVDEQFF.